These T cell receptor beta chains were read from a single sample in a study of Tregs in tolerant kidney transplant recipients. This table comes from immunoSEQ multiplex PCR, and its TCRdb copy is limited to in-frame clones, with some not included. The sample has roughly 250,000 clones; about four fifths are singletons. The material sequenced was CD4+ T cells from blood. These receptor sequences come from a human donor in good health. Both conserved end residues are part of each CDR3. D genes are given only for firm matches. Clone size appears in some rows only: once, few, many, or a class for an expanded clone.

V: TRBV11-2; J: TRBJ2-3; size: -; D: TRBD2; CDR3: CASSPRAGEWADTQYF; DNA: TGTGCCAGCAGCCCCCGCGCGGGAGAATGGGCAGATACGCAGTATTTT
V: TRBV25-1; J: TRBJ1-1; size: -; D: -; CDR3: CASSDWTERNTEAFF; DNA: TGTGCCAGCAGTGATTGGACAGAGCGGAACACTGAAGCTTTCTTT
V: TRBV11-1; J: TRBJ2-3; size: -; D: -; CDR3: CASSLVGTIRTDTQYF; DNA: TGTGCCAGCAGCTTAGTAGGGACCATTCGCACAGATACGCAGTATTTT
V: TRBV9; J: TRBJ2-3; size: -; D: TRBD2; CDR3: CASSVAPPREGRRDTQYF; DNA: TGTGCCAGCAGCGTAGCCCCCCCGCGGGAGGGCCGGAGGGATACGCAGTATTTT
V: TRBV6-5; J: TRBJ2-1; size: -; D: TRBD2; CDR3: CASRLAGYNEQFF; DNA: TGTGCCAGCCGACTAGCGGGCTACAATGAGCAGTTCTTC
V: TRBV30; J: TRBJ2-7; size: -; D: TRBD1; CDR3: CAGTTGSSYEQYF; DNA: TGTGCCGGAACGACAGGGAGCTCCTACGAGCAGTACTTC
V: TRBV4-2; J: TRBJ2-2; size: -; D: TRBD1; CDR3: CASSQDPDRVNTGELFF; DNA: TGTGCCAGCAGCCAAGATCCGGACAGGGTGAATACCGGGGAGCTGTTTTTT
V: TRBV19; J: TRBJ2-3; size: -; D: -; CDR3: CASSIQRSDTQYF; DNA: TGTGCCAGTAGTATCCAGAGGTCAGATACGCAGTATTTT
V: TRBV18; J: TRBJ2-5; size: -; D: -; CDR3: CASGAETQYF; DNA: TGTGCCAGCGGGGCGGAGACCCAGTACTTC
V: TRBV9; J: TRBJ1-5; size: -; D: -; CDR3: CASSVDQGQQPQHF; DNA: TGTGCCAGCAGCGTAGATCAGGGTCAACAGCCCCAGCATTTT
V: TRBV4-2; J: TRBJ2-3; size: -; D: TRBD2; CDR3: CASSLLAGSDTQYF; DNA: TGTGCCAGCAGCCTCCTAGCGGGATCAGATACGCAGTATTTT
V: TRBV10-3; J: TRBJ2-1; size: -; D: -; CDR3: CAISPTSGAYNEQFF; DNA: TGTGCCATCAGCCCTACTTCGGGCGCCTACAATGAGCAGTTCTTC
V: TRBV5-1; J: TRBJ2-7; size: -; D: TRBD2; CDR3: CASSLGLAGGYSYEQYF; DNA: TGCGCCAGCAGCCTGGGACTAGCGGGGGGTTACTCCTACGAGCAGTACTTC
V: TRBV7-3; J: TRBJ1-3; size: -; D: TRBD1; CDR3: CATTTPPDRGRRVAGNTIYF; DNA: TGTGCCACAACAACCCCTCCGGACAGGGGGCGCAGGGTCGCTGGAAACACCATATATTTT
V: TRBV28; J: TRBJ2-3; size: -; D: TRBD1; CDR3: CASSFLDRPTSTDTQYF; DNA: TGTGCCAGCAGTTTTTTGGACAGGCCCACTAGCACAGATACGCAGTATTTT
V: TRBV14; J: TRBJ1-1; size: -; D: -; CDR3: CASSRARVNTEAFF; DNA: TGTGCCAGCAGCCGGGCCAGGGTGAACACTGAAGCTTTCTTT
V: TRBV4-1; J: TRBJ1-2; size: -; D: -; CDR3: CASSRGRQSQRLANYGYTF; DNA: TGCGCCAGCAGCCGAGGGAGACAGAGCCAAAGGTTAGCTAACTATGGCTACACCTTC
V: TRBV5-4; J: TRBJ2-6; size: -; D: -; CDR3: CASSLDGANVLTF; DNA: TGTGCCAGCAGCTTGGATGGGGCCAACGTCCTGACTTTC
V: TRBV11-2; J: TRBJ1-1; size: -; D: TRBD1; CDR3: CASSQQGTRGTEAFF; DNA: TGTGCCAGCAGCCAACAGGGGACTAGGGGGACTGAAGCTTTCTTT
V: TRBV10-1; J: TRBJ1-2; size: -; D: TRBD1; CDR3: CASSKDRDYGYTF; DNA: TGCGCCAGCAGTAAAGACAGGGACTATGGCTACACCTTC
V: TRBV18; J: TRBJ2-7; size: few; D: -; CDR3: CASSPPSGASATYEQYF; DNA: TGTGCCAGCTCACCACCTTCGGGGGCCTCTGCGACCTACGAGCAGTACTTC
V: TRBV11-2; J: TRBJ1-3; size: -; D: TRBD1; CDR3: CASTSVQGRRNTIYF; DNA: TGTGCCAGCACCTCCGTACAGGGGAGGAGGAACACCATATATTTT
V: TRBV15; J: TRBJ1-2; size: -; D: -; CDR3: CATSRDGRVDGYTF; DNA: TGTGCCACCAGCAGAGATGGGAGGGTGGATGGCTACACCTTC
V: TRBV4-1; J: TRBJ2-3; size: -; D: -; CDR3: CASSLRAGRSTDTQYF; DNA: TGCGCCAGCAGCCTTCGGGCGGGGAGAAGCACAGATACGCAGTATTTT
V: TRBV6-5; J: TRBJ2-1; size: few; D: -; CDR3: CASRIYNEQFF; DNA: TGTGCCAGCAGGATTTACAATGAGCAGTTCTTC
V: TRBV19; J: TRBJ2-1; size: -; D: TRBD2; CDR3: CASRPTSGRAREQFF; DNA: TGTGCCAGTAGACCGACTAGCGGGAGGGCCCGTGAGCAGTTCTTC
V: TRBV6-5; J: TRBJ1-3; size: -; D: -; CDR3: CASSYQGNRGNTIYF; DNA: TGTGCCAGCAGTTATCAGGGTAATAGGGGAAACACCATATATTTT